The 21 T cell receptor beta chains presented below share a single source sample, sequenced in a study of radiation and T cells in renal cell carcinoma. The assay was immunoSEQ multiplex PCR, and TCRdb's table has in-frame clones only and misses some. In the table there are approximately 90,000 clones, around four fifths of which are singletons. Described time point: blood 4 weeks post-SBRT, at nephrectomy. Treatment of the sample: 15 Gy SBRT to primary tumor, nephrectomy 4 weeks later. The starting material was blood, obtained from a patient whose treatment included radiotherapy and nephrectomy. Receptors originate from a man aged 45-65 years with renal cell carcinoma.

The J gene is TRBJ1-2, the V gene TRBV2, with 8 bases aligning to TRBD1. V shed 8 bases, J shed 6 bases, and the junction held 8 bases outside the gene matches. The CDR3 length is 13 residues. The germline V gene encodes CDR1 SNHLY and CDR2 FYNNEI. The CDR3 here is CASSTGEWNGYTF. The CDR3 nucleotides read TGTGCCAGCTCGACAGGGGAATGGAATGGCTACACCTTC.

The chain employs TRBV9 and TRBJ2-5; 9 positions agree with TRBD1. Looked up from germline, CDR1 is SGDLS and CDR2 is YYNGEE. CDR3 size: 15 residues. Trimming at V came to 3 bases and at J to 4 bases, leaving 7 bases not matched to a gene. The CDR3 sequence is CASSARDRVGETQYF. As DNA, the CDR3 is TGTGCCAGCAGCGCCCGGGACAGGGTCGGAGAGACCCAGTACTTC.

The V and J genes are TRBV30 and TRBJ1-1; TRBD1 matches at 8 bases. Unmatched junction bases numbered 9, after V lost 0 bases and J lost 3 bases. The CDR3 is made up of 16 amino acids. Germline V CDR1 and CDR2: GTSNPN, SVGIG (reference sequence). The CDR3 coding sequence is TGTGCCTGGAGTGTATTCGACAGGGGAGCATACACTGAAGCTTTCTTT. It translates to CAWSVFDRGAYTEAFF.

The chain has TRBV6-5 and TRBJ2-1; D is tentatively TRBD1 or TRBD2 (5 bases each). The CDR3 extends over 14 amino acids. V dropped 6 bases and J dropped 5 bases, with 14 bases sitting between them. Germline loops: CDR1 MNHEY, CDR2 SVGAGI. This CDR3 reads CASSPAVGDNEQFF. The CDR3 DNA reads TGTGCCAGCAGCCCTGCCGTGGGGGACAATGAGCAGTTCTTC.

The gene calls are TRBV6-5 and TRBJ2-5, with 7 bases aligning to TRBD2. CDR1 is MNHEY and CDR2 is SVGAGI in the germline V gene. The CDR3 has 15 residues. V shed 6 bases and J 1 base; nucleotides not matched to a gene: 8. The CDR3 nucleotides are TGTGCCAGCAGGAGGGAGGGAGCGGGCCAAGAGACCCAGTACTTC. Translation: CASRREGAGQETQYF.

CDR3 amino acids: CAWSSWILGTDFSGNTIYF. CDR3 nucleotide sequence: TGTGCCTGGAGTTCTTGGATCTTAGGGACAGACTTCTCTGGAAACACCATATATTTT. The chain joins TRBV30 to TRBJ1-3, with TRBD1 matching over 7 bases. This CDR3 has 19 residues. Germline V gene data show CDR1 as GTSNPN and CDR2 as SVGIG (reference sequence). V shed 2 bases, J shed 0 bases, and the junction held 16 bases outside the gene matches.

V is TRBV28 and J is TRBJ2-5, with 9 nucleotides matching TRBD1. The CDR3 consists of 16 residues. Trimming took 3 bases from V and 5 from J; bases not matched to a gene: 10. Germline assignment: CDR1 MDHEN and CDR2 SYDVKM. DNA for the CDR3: TGTGCCAGCAGTTTTACCGGGACAGGGATTGAGGAGACCCAGTACTTC. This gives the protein CASSFTGTGIEETQYF.

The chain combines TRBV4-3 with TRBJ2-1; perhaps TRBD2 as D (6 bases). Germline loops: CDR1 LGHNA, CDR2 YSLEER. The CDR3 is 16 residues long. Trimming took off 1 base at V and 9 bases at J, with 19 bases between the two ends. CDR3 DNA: TGCGCCAGCAGCCAAGGAGCTATGCAGAGTAGCGGTGAGCAGTTCTTC. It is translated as CASSQGAMQSSGEQFF.

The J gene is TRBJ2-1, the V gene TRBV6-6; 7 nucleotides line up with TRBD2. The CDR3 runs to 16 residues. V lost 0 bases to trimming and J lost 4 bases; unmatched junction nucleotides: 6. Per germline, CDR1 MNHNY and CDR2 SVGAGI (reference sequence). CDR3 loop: CASSYSRAGEYNEQFF. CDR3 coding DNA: TGTGCCAGCAGTTACTCTCGGGCGGGAGAGTACAATGAGCAGTTCTTC.

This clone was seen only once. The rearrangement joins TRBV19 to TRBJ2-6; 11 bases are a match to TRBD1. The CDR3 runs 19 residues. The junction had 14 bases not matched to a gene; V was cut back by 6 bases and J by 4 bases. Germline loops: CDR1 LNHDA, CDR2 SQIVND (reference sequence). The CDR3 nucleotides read TGTGCCAGTAGCCGCTGGTCCGGACAGGGGGCGGGAGGGGCCAACGTCCTGACTTTC. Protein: CASSRWSGQGAGGANVLTF.

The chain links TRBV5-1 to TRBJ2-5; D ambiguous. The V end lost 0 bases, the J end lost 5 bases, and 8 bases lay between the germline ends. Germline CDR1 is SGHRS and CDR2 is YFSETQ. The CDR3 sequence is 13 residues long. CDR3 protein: CASSLGAGETQYF. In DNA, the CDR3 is TGCGCCAGCAGCTTGGGGGCCGGGGAGACCCAGTACTTC.

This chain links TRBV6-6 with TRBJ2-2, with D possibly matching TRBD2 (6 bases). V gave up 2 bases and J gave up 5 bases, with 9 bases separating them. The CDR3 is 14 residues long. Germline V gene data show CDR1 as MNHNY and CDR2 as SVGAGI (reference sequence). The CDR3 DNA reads TGTGCCAGCAGTTACCAGGGAGGTACCGGGGAGCTGTTTTTT. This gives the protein CASSYQGGTGELFF.

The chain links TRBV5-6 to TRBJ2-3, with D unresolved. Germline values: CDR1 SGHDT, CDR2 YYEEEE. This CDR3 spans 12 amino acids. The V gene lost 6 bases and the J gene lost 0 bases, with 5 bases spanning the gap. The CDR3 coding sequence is TGTGCCAGCACGGGCAGCACAGATACGCAGTATTTT. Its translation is CASTGSTDTQYF.

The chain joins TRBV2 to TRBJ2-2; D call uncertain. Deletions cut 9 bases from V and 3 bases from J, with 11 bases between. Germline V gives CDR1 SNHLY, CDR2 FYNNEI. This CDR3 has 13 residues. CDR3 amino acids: CASTDSYTGELFF. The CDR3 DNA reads TGTGCCAGTACAGACTCCTACACCGGGGAGCTGTTTTTT.

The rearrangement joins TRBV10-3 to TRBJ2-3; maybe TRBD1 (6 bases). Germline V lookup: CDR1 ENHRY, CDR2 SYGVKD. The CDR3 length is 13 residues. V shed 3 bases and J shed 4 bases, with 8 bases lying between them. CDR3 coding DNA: TGTGCCATCAGTGACGAGGGGGCAGATACGCAGTATTTT. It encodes CAISDEGADTQYF.

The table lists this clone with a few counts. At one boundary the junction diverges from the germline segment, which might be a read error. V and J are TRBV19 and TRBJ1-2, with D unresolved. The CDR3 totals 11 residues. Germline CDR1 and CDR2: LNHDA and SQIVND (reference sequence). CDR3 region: CASSIGVWQAF. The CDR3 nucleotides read TGTGCCAGTAGTATTGGAGTGTGGCAGGCCTTC.

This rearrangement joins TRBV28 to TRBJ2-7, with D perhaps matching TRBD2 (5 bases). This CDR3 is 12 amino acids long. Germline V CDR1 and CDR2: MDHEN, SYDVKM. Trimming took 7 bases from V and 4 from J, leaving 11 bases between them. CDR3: CASTSRGYEQYF. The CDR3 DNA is TGTGCCAGCACCTCTCGGGGTTACGAGCAGTACTTC.

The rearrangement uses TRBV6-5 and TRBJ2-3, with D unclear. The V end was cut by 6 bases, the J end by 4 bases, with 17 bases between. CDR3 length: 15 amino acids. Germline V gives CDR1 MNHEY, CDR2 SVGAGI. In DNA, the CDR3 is TGTGCCAGCAGCCCCGGTCCCTGGGCTGCAGATACGCAGTATTTT. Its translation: CASSPGPWAADTQYF.

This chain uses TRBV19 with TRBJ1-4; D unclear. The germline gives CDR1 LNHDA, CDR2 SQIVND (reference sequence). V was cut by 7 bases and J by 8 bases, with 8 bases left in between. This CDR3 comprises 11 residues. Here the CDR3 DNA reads TGTGCCAGTAAAAGAGGCGAAAAACTGTTTTTT. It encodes CASKRGEKLFF.

CDR3 coding DNA: TGCGCCAGCAGCTACCGGGAGAGCACAGATACGCAGTATTTT. It codes for CASSYRESTDTQYF. The chain has TRBV5-1 and TRBJ2-3; the D gene is possibly TRBD2 (6 bases). The CDR3 runs 14 residues. From germline, CDR1 is SGHRS and CDR2 YFSETQ. V was pared by 3 bases and J by 0 bases, with 8 bases between.

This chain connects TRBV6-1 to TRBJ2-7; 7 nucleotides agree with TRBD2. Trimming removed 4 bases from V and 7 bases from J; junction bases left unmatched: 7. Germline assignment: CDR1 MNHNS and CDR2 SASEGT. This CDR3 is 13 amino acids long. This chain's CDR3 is CASSGWTSPEQYF. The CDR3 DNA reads TGTGCCAGCAGTGGGTGGACTAGTCCTGAGCAGTACTTC.